This T cell receptor beta chain was recovered during a study of early T cells in non-severe SARS-CoV-2 infection. Study at large: Unsorted whole blood bulk RNA was sequenced, with unpaired chains.

V was clipped by 2 bases and J by 3 bases, with 12 bases between them. The germline CDR1 and CDR2 sequences are PRHDT and FYEKMQ (reference sequence). This CDR3 is built from 15 residues. Findings and limits, study-wide: Clonotype matching in VDJdb favored anti-spike CD8 responses and did not capture private and CD4 specificities.

As part of library construction, unique molecular identifiers were attached to individual cDNA molecules. Using its own MiXCR run on the 5' RACE reads, TCRdb lists one record per CDR3 protein. The table lists around 23,000 distinct CDR3 sequences, around 5% of them singletons. Of note for this clonotype: Antigen: not known.

V gene TRBV13 combines with J gene TRBJ2-3; tentatively, D is TRBD1 (7 bases). Source material: whole blood. The sequence was collected from an adult who was a healthcare worker with PCR-confirmed SARS-CoV-2 infection or an uninfected control (not recorded which). CDR3 loop: CASSLSEGATDTQYF. CDR3 DNA: TGTGCCAGCAGCTTATCGGAGGGGGCAACAGATACGCAGTATTTT. Complete variable domain (other parts from reference TRBV13 and TRBJ2-3): AAGVIQSPRHLIKEKRETATLKCYPIPRHDTVYWYQQGPGQDPQFLISFYEKMQSDKGSIPDRFSAQQFSDYHSELNMSSLELGDSALYFCASSLSEGATDTQYFGPGTRLTVL.